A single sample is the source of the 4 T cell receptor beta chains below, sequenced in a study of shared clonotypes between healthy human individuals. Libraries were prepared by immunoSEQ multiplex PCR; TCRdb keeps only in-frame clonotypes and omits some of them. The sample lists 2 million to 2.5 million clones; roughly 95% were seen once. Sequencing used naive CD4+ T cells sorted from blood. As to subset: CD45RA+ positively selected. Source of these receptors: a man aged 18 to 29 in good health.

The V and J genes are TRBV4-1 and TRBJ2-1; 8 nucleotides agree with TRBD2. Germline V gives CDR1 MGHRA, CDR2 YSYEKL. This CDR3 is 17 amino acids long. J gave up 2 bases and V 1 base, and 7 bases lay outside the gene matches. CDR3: CASSQAPPGLAYNEQFF. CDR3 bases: TGCGCCAGCAGCCAAGCCCCGCCGGGACTAGCCTACAATGAGCAGTTCTTC.

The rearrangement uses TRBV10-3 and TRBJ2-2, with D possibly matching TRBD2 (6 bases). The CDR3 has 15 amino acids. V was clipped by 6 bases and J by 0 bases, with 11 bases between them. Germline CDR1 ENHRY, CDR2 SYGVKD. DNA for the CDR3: TGTGCCATCAGCTGGGGGGACCCGAACACCGGGGAGCTGTTTTTT. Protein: CAISWGDPNTGELFF.

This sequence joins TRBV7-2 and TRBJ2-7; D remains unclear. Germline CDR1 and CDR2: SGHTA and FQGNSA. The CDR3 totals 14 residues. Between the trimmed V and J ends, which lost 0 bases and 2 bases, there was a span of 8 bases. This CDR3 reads CASSLATVTYEQYF. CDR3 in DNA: TGTGCCAGCAGCTTAGCGACTGTTACCTACGAGCAGTACTTC.

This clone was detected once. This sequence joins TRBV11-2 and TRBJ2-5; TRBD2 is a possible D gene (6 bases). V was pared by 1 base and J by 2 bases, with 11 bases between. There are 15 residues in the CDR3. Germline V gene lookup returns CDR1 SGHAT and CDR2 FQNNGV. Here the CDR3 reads CASSLGGTAQETQYF. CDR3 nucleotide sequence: TGTGCCAGCAGCTTAGGCGGGACGGCACAAGAGACCCAGTACTTC.